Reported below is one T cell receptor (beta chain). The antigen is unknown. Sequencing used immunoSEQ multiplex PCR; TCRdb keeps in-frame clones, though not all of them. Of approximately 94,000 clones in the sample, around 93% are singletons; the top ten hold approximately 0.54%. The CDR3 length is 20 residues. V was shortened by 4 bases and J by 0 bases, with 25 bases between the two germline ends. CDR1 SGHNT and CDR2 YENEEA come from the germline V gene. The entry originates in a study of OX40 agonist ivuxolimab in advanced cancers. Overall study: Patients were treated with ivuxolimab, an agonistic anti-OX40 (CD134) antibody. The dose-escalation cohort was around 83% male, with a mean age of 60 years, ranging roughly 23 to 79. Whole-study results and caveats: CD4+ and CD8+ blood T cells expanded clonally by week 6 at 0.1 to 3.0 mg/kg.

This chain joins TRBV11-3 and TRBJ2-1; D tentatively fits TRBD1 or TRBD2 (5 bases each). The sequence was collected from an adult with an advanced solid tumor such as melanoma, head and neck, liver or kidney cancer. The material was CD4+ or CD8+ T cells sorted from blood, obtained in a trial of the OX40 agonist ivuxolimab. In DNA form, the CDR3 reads TGTGCCAGCAGCTCAAGAGGTAGTTCGGGGCCCCTGAGCTCCTACAATGAGCAGTTCTTC. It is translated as CASSSRGSSGPLSSYNEQFF.